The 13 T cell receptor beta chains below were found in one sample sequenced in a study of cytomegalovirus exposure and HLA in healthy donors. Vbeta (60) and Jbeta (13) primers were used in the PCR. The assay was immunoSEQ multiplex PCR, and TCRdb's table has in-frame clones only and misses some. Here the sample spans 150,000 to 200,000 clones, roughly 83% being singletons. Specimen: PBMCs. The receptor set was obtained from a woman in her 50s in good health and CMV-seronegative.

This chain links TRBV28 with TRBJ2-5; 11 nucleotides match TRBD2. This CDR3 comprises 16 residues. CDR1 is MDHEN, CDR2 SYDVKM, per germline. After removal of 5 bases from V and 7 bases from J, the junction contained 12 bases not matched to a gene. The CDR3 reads CASSNIRPSGGWTQYF. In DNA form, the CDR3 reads TGTGCCAGCAGTAACATCCGGCCTAGCGGGGGGTGGACCCAGTACTTC.

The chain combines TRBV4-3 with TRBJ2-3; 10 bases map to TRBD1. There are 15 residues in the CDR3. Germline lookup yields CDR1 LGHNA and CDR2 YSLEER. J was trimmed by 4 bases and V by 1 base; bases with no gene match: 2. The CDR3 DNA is TGCGCCAGCAGCCAAGCCGGACAGGGGGCAGATACGCAGTATTTT. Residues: CASSQAGQGADTQYF.

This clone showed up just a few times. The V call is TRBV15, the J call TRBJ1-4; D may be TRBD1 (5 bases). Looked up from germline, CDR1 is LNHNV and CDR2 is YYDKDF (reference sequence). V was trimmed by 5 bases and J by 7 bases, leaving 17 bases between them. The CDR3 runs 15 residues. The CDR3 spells CATSLVGGGGEKLFF. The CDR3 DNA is TGTGCCACCAGCCTGGTCGGGGGTGGTGGTGAAAAACTGTTTTTT.

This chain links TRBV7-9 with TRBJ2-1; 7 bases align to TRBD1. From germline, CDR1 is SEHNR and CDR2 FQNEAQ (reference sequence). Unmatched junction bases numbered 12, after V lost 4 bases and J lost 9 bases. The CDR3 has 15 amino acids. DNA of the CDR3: TGTGCCAGCAGCTCCCGGGACAGATCGATTGGTGAGCAGTTCTTC. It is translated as CASSSRDRSIGEQFF.

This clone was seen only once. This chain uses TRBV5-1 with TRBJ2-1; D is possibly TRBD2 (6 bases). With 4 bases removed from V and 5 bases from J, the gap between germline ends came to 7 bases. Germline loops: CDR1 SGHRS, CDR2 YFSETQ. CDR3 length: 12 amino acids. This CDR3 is CASSRGDNEQFF. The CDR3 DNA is TGCGCCAGCAGCCGCGGGGACAATGAGCAGTTCTTC.

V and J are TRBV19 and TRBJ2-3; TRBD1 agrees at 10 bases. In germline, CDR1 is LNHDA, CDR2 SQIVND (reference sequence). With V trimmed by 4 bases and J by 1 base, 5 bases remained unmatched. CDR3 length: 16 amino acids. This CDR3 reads CASSRRDRGGTDTQYF. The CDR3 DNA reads TGTGCCAGTAGTAGACGGGACAGGGGTGGCACAGATACGCAGTATTTT.

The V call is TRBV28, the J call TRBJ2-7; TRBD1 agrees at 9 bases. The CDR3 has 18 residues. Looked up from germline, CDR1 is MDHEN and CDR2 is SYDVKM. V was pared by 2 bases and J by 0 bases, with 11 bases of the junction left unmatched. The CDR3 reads CASSLLFRQGVNSYEQYF. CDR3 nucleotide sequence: TGTGCCAGCAGTTTACTCTTCAGACAGGGGGTCAACTCCTACGAGCAGTACTTC.

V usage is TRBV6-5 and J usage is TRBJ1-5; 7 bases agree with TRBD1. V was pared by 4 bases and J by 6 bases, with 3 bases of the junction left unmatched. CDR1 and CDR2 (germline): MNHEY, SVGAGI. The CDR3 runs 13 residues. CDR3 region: CASSSTGSQPQHF. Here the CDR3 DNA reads TGTGCCAGCAGTTCGACAGGGAGTCAGCCCCAGCATTTT.

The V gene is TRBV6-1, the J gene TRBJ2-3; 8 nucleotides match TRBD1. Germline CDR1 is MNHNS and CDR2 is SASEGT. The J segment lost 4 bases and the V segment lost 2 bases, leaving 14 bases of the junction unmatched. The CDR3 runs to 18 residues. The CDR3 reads CASSEYGQGAPGPDTQYF. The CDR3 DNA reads TGTGCCAGCAGTGAATATGGGCAGGGGGCACCTGGGCCAGATACGCAGTATTTT.

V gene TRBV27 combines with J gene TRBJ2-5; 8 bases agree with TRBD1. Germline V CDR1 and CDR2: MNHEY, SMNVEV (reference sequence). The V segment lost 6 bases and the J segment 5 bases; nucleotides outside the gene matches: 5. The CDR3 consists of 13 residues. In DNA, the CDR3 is TGTGCCAGCAGGACAGGGGTGCGGGAGACCCAGTACTTC. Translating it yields CASRTGVRETQYF.

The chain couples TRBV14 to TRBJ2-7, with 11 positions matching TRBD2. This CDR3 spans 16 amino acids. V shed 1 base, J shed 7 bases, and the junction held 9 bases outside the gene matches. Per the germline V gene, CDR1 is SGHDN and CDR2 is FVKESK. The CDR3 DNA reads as TGTGCCAGCAGCCAAGTCATACTAGCGGGGGACGAAGAGCAGTACTTC. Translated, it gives CASSQVILAGDEEQYF.

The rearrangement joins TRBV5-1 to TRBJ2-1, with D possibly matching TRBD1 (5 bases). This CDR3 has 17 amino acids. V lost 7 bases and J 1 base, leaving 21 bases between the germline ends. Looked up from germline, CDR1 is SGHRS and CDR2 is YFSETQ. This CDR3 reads CASRIPRVSESYNEQFF. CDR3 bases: TGCGCCAGCCGAATCCCCAGGGTTTCGGAATCCTACAATGAGCAGTTCTTC.

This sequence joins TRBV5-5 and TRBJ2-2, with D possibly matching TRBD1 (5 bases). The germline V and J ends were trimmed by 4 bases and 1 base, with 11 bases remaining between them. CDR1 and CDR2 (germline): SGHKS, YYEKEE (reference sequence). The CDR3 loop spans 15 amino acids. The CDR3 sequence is CASSDPDKNTGELFF. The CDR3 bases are TGTGCCAGCAGCGATCCGGACAAGAACACCGGGGAGCTGTTTTTT.